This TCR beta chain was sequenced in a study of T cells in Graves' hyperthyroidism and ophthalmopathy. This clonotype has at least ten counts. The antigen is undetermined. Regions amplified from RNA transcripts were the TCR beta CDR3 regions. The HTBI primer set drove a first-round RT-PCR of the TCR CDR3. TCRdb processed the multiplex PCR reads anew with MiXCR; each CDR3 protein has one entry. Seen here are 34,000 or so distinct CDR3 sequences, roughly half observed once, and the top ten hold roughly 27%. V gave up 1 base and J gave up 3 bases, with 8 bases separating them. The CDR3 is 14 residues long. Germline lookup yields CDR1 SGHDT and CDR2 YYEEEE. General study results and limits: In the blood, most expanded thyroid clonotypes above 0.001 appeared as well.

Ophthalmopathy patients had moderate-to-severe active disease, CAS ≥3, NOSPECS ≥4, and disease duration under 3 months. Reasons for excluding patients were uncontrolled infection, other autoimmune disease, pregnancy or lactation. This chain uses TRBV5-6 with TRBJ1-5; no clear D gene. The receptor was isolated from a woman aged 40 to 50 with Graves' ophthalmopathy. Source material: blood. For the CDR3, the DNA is TGTGCCAGCAGCTTGTATCGGTTCAATCAGCCCCAGCATTTT. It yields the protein CASSLYRFNQPQHF.